What follows describes a single T cell receptor beta chain. The CDR3 is 16 amino acids. Germline V CDR1 and CDR2: SGHNT, YYREEE (reference sequence). Unmatched junction bases numbered 5, after V lost 0 bases and J lost 8 bases. The data derive from a study of T cells in tuberculosis. Using immunoSEQ multiplex PCR, the repertoire was profiled, and TCRdb retains in-frame clones only, with some absent. The sample yields about 88,000 clones, roughly 93% seen once. Thawed, overnight-rested PBMC were stained with GMM-loaded CD1B tetramer, viability dye and anti-CD3, then sorted. The CD1B tetramers carried C32 glucose monomycolate purified from Rhodococcus equi.

Sequencing used CD1b-GMM tetramer-negative cells sorted from PBMCs. This chain connects TRBV5-4 to TRBJ2-3; TRBD2 matches at 14 bases. The sequence derives from an adult woman with latent tuberculosis. CDR3 sequence (DNA): TGTGCCAGCAGCTTGGGACTAGCGGGGGGGGGAGGTACGCAGTATTTT. It encodes CASSLGLAGGGGTQYF.